Below are 18 T cell receptor beta chains sequenced from a single sample in a study of blood T cell repertoires in COVID-19. Profiled with immunoSEQ multiplex PCR; TCRdb holds only in-frame clones, not every one. Of 140,000 or so clones in the sample, about four fifths were seen once. Material for sequencing was peripheral blood. The receptors originated from a human donor in a cohort sampled during active COVID-19.

This chain uses TRBV5-4 with TRBJ2-3; 10 bases agree with TRBD2. The CDR3 runs 16 residues. Germline V gene lookup returns CDR1 SGHNT and CDR2 YYREEE (reference sequence). V was clipped by 0 bases and J by 1 base; unmatched bases: 2. CDR3 region: CASSLDGLAGTDTQYF. The CDR3 DNA reads as TGTGCCAGCAGCTTGGATGGACTAGCGGGCACAGATACGCAGTATTTT.

The chain recombines TRBV5-4 with TRBJ1-2, with a tentative D call TRBD1 (5 bases). The CDR3 contains 12 residues. The V end lost 4 bases, the J end lost 12 bases, and 16 bases lay between the germline ends. In germline, CDR1 is SGHNT, CDR2 YYREEE (reference sequence). The CDR3 DNA reads as TGTGCCAGCAGCCAACGGACAAGTAAACACACCTTC. Its protein product is CASSQRTSKHTF.

The chain recombines TRBV7-9 with TRBJ1-2; 8 nucleotides line up with TRBD1. Germline V lookup: CDR1 SEHNR, CDR2 FQNEAQ (reference sequence). V shed 5 bases and J 5 bases; nucleotides not matched to a gene: 7. The CDR3 covers 14 residues. The CDR3 DNA reads as TGTGCCAGCAGCGGACGGACAGGGCAGTATGGCTACACCTTC. Translated: CASSGRTGQYGYTF.

The CDR3 loop reads CASRLTGGHGYTF. CDR3 nucleotide sequence: TGTGCCAGCCGACTTACGGGGGGCCATGGCTACACCTTC. The chain recombines TRBV9 with TRBJ1-2; the D gene is possibly TRBD1 (6 bases). The V end lost 7 bases, the J end lost 6 bases, and 16 bases lay between the germline ends. Germline loops: CDR1 SGDLS, CDR2 YYNGEE. CDR3 length: 13 amino acids.

The chain employs TRBV18 and TRBJ2-7; TRBD1 might be the D (5 bases). The CDR3 consists of 13 residues. Germline lookup yields CDR1 KGHSH and CDR2 LQKENI. The ends were cut back, 6 bases at V and 0 bases at J, with 9 bases in the middle. CDR3 sequence (DNA): TGTGCCAGCTCTACGGACAACTCCTACGAGCAGTACTTC. Translating gives CASSTDNSYEQYF.

The chain recombines TRBV5-1 with TRBJ1-6, with TRBD1 identical over 9 bases. The germline gives CDR1 SGHRS, CDR2 YFSETQ. This CDR3 is built from 16 residues. Trimming cost V 4 bases and J 5 bases; bases outside gene matches: 7. Written as DNA, the CDR3 is TGCGCCAGCAGCCCGGGGGACAGGGCGAATAATTCACCCCTCCACTTT. Residues: CASSPGDRANNSPLHF. Based on the CDR3 plus reference TRBV5-1 and TRBJ1-6, the full variable domain is KAGVTQTPRYLIKTRGQQVTLSCSPISGHRSVSWYQQTPGQGLQFLFEYFSETQRNKGNFPGRFSGRQFSNSRSEMNVSTLELGDSALYLCASSPGDRANNSPLHFGNGTRLTVT.

CDR3 DNA sequence: TGTGCCAGCAGCTTGGAAGGGGCCGCCCCAACCGGGGAGCTGTTTTTT. It specifies CASSLEGAAPTGELFF. This rearrangement joins TRBV5-8 to TRBJ2-2, with TRBD1 as a possible D gene (5 bases). CDR1 SGHTS and CDR2 YDEGEE come from the germline V gene. V gave up 0 bases and J gave up 5 bases, with 14 bases separating them. This CDR3 region has 16 residues.

This chain links TRBV2 with TRBJ2-1; 9 nucleotides agree with TRBD1. CDR3 length: 12 residues. The J segment lost 5 bases and the V segment lost 9 bases, leaving 2 bases of the junction unmatched. Germline V lookup: CDR1 SNHLY, CDR2 FYNNEI. DNA of the CDR3: TGTGCCAGGCGGACAGGGGACAATGAGCAGTTCTTC. It translates to CARRTGDNEQFF.

The chain joins TRBV27 to TRBJ1-1; 9 nucleotides match TRBD1. Germline loops: CDR1 MNHEY, CDR2 SMNVEV (reference sequence). V shed 2 bases, J shed 4 bases, and the junction held 5 bases outside the gene matches. CDR3 size: 15 residues. The CDR3 bases are TGTGCCAGCAGTTTAGGGACAGGGTGGGCCACTGAAGCTTTCTTT. Its protein is CASSLGTGWATEAFF.

The gene calls are TRBV2 and TRBJ2-7; D possibly corresponds to TRBD2 (5 bases). V was cut by 6 bases and J by 5 bases, with 17 bases left in between. This CDR3 has 14 amino acids. Germline CDR1 SNHLY, CDR2 FYNNEI. CDR3 region: CASRQRPLGNEQYF. CDR3 in DNA: TGTGCCAGCAGGCAGCGGCCCTTAGGTAACGAGCAGTACTTC.

This clone has a single count. V and J are TRBV29-1 and TRBJ2-3; weak D call: TRBD1 (6 bases). From germline, CDR1 is SQVTM and CDR2 ANQGSEA. The CDR3 sequence is 14 residues long. Trimming took 1 base from V and 4 from J, leaving 12 bases between them. In nucleotides, the CDR3 is TGCAGCGTTGAAGGGCAGGGGAGCCCAGATACGCAGTATTTT. It translates to CSVEGQGSPDTQYF.

The table lists this clone with a count of one. V is TRBV18 and J is TRBJ1-2, with 9 nucleotides matching TRBD1. CDR1 is KGHSH, CDR2 LQKENI, per germline. The J segment lost 4 bases and the V segment lost 5 bases, leaving 5 bases of the junction unmatched. The CDR3 runs to 14 residues. CDR3 DNA: TGTGCCAGCTCAACTACAGGGGGCATCTATGGCTACACCTTC. This gives the protein CASSTTGGIYGYTF.

This sequence joins TRBV5-6 and TRBJ1-5; 7 bases are shared with TRBD1. Germline V CDR1 and CDR2: SGHDT, YYEEEE. The length of the CDR3 is 16 residues. V trimming: 0 bases; J trimming: 4 bases; junction bases outside the gene matches: 7. The CDR3 spells CASSLGIDRANQPQHF. The DNA of the CDR3 is TGTGCCAGCAGCTTGGGTATCGACAGGGCGAATCAGCCCCAGCATTTT.

The genes are TRBV11-2 and TRBJ1-3, with TRBD1 matching 7 bases. V lost 3 bases to trimming and J lost 7 bases; unmatched junction nucleotides: 3. The CDR3 contains 13 residues. Germline V gene data show CDR1 as SGHAT and CDR2 as FQNNGV. The CDR3 DNA reads TGTGCCAGCAGCTTTACAGGGGAGAACACCATATATTTT. Protein: CASSFTGENTIYF.

The gene calls are TRBV5-5 and TRBJ2-3; D is possibly TRBD2 (6 bases). Trimming removed 6 bases from V and 2 bases from J, with 13 bases in between. CDR3 length equals 14 residues. Germline V gene data show CDR1 as SGHKS and CDR2 as YYEKEE (reference sequence). DNA for the CDR3: TGTGCCAGCACCCGAGGAGGGGCCACAGATACGCAGTATTTT. As protein: CASTRGGATDTQYF.

The V and J genes are TRBV7-9 and TRBJ1-6; a possible D gene is TRBD1 (5 bases). Germline CDR1 and CDR2: SEHNR and FQNEAQ (reference sequence). V was trimmed by 6 bases and J by 14 bases, leaving 14 bases between them. The length of the CDR3 is 12 residues. The CDR3 DNA is TGTGCCAGCAGACCCCAGGGTGGGTCCCTCCACTTT. This gives the protein CASRPQGGSLHF.

The chain is built from TRBV2 and TRBJ2-7, with 9 bases identical to TRBD1. The germline V gene has CDR1 SNHLY and CDR2 FYNNEI. Unmatched junction bases numbered 7, after V lost 0 bases and J lost 7 bases. The CDR3 totals 15 residues. In DNA form, the CDR3 reads TGTGCCAGCAGTGAAGCGAGGACAGGGGTTGGGGAGCAGTACTTC. Its protein is CASSEARTGVGEQYF.

The sample holds a few counts of this clone. V and J are TRBV10-1 and TRBJ1-2, with TRBD1 matching 10 bases. The CDR3 spans 17 residues. V shed 10 bases and J 5 bases; nucleotides not matched to a gene: 19. Germline V gene lookup returns CDR1 WNHNN and CDR2 SYGVQD (reference sequence). CDR3 region: CATLSGDRGGGRYGYTF. The CDR3 DNA reads TGCGCCACCCTATCAGGGGACAGGGGAGGGGGTAGGTATGGCTACACCTTC.